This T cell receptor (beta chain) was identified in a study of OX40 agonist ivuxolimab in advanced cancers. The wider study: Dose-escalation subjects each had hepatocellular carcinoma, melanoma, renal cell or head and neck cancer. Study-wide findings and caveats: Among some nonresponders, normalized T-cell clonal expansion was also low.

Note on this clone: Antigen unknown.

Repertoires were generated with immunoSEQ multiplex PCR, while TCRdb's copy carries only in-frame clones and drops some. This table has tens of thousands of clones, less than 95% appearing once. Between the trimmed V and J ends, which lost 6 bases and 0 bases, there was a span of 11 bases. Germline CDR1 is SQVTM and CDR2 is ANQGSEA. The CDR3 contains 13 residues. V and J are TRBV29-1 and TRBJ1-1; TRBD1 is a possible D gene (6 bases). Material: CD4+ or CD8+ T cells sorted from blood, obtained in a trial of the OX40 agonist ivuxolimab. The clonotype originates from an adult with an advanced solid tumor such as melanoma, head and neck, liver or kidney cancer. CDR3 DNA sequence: TGCAGCGTGAGGACAGACATGAACACTGAAGCTTTCTTT. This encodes CSVRTDMNTEAFF.